The 2 T cell receptor beta chains presented below share a single source sample, sequenced in a study of radiotherapy plus CTLA-4 blockade in lung cancer. The method was immunoSEQ multiplex PCR; TCRdb's version includes in-frame clones alone and lacks a portion of them. This table holds 95,000 to 150,000 clones, 90% found once. Sequenced material: peripheral blood, taken from a patient treated with radiotherapy plus ipilimumab. The receptors derive from a human donor with non-small cell lung cancer that progressed on radiotherapy plus ipilimumab.

The chain combines TRBV27 with TRBJ2-1; tentative D call: TRBD2 (5 bases). V was cut by 4 bases and J by 7 bases, with 8 bases left in between. CDR1 and CDR2 (germline): MNHEY, SMNVEV (reference sequence). The CDR3 runs 12 residues. The CDR3 region has the DNA TGTGCCAGCAGTTCAAGGGAGAATGAGCAGTTCTTC. Translation: CASSSRENEQFF.

V gene TRBV29-1 combines with J gene TRBJ2-7; D is ambiguous. The CDR3 totals 11 residues. Germline V gene data show CDR1 as SQVTM and CDR2 as ANQGSEA. V was cut by 4 bases and J by 2 bases, with 6 bases left in between. Here the CDR3 reads CSVGGPYEQYF. CDR3 DNA: TGCAGCGTTGGAGGCCCCTACGAGCAGTACTTC.